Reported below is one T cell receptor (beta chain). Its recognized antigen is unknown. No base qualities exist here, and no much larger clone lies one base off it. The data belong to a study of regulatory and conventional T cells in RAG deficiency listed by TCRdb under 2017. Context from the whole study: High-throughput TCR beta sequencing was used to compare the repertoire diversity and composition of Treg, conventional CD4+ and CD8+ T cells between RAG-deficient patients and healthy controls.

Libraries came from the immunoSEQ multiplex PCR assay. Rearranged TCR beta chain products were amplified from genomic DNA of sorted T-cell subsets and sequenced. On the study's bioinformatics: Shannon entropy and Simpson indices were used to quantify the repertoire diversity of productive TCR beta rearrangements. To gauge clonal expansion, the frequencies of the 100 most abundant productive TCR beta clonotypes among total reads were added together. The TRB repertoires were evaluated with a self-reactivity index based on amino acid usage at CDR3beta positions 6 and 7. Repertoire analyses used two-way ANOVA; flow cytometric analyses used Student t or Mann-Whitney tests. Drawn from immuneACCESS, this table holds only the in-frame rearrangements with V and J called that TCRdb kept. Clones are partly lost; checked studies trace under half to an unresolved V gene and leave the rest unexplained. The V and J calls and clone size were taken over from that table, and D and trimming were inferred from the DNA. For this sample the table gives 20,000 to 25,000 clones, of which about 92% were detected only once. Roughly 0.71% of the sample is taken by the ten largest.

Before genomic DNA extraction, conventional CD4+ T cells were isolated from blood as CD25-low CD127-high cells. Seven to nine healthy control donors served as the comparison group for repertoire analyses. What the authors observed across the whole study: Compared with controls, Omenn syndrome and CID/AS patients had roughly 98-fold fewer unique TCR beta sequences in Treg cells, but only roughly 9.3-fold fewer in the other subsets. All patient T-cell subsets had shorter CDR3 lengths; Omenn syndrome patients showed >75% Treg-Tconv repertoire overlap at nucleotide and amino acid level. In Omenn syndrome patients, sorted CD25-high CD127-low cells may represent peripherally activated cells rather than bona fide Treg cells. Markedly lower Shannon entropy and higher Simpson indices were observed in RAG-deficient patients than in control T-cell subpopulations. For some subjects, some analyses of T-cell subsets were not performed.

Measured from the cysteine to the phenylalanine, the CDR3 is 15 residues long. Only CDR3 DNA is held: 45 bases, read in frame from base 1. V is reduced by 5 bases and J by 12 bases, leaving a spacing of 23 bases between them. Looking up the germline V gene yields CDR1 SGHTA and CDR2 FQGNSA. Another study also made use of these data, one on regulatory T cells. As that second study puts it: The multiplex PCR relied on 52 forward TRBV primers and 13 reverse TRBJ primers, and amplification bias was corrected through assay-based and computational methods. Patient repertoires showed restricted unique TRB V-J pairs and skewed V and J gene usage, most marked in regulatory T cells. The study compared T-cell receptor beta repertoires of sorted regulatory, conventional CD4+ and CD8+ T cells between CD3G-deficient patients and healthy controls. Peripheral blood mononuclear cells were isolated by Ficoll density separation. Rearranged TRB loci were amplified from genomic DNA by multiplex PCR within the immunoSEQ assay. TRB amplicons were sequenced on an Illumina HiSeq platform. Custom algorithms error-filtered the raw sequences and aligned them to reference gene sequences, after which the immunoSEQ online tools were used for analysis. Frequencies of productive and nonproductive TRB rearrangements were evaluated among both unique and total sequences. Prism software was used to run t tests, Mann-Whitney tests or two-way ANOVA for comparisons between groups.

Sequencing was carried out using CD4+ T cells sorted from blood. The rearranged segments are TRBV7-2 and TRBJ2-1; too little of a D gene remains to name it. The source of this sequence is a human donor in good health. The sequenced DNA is TGTGCCAGCAGCCCAGTGGCGGATACAATGAGTTCGCAGTTCTTC. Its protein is CASSPVADTMSSQFF.